Only a few counts were recorded for the clone carrying this T cell receptor (beta chain). The sample originates from a study of response to subunit inactivated influenza vaccine. Via MiXCR, TCRdb re-called the RT-PCR reads, giving one row per CDR3 protein. This table has a few hundred thousand distinct CDR3 sequences, about a fifth appearing once. The ends lost 5 bases at V and 7 bases at J; junction bases unmatched: 3. Per the germline V gene, CDR1 is DFQATT and CDR2 is SNEGSKA (reference sequence). The CDR3 extends over 12 amino acids. V is TRBV20-1 and J is TRBJ2-2, with 8 bases matching TRBD1. Material: PBMCs from blood, obtained around 22 months after vaccination. This sequence originates from a man between 50 and 75 years old who received an inactivated influenza vaccine. Here the CDR3 reads CSAGQGHGELFF. DNA for the CDR3: TGCAGTGCTGGACAGGGTCACGGGGAGCTGTTTTTT.